This section outlines one T cell receptor beta chain sequence together with its context. The assay was immunoSEQ multiplex PCR, and TCRdb's table has in-frame clones only and misses some. Among about 270,000 clones listed, roughly 86% were seen once. The germline CDR1 and CDR2 sequences are SGHTA and FQGNSA. This CDR3 contains 15 residues. Losses at the gene ends were 2 bases for V and 6 bases for J; bases not matched to a gene: 7. The data are from a study of blood T cell repertoires in COVID-19. Study information: Samples came from the United States, Italy and Spain, spanning acute and convalescent COVID-19.

The study drew participants aged about 18 to 95 years from approximately 25 US areas. Cohort placement rested on clinical history that participants reported themselves. The chain uses TRBV7-2 and TRBJ2-1; TRBD1 agrees at 7 bases. This sequence was found in a woman aged 18-29 years who had recovered from COVID-19. Material: PBMCs or T cells enriched from blood (not recorded which). The CDR3 coding sequence is TGTGCCAGCAGCTTAACCCGGGACAGCCCCAATGAGCAGTTCTTC. It codes for CASSLTRDSPNEQFF.